Listed below are T cell receptor beta chains from one sample, sequenced in a study of T cells of healthy individuals. TCRdb independently ran MiXCR on the 5' RACE reads; one entry per CDR3 protein. The profile shows more than 85,000 distinct CDR3 sequences, approximately 18% of them singletons. These receptors originate from a human donor in good health. Each CDR3 is given with its conserved first and last residue. The D gene is left open where the match is weak. Size values are once, few and many counts, or a class for expanded clones, and some rows have none.

j_gene,abundance,v_gene,d_gene,CDR3aa,CDR3nt
TRBJ2-5,few,TRBV29-1,TRBD1,CSVEGTGGGWETQYF,TGCAGCGTTGAGGGGACAGGGGGCGGTTGGGAGACCCAGTACTTC
TRBJ2-4,few,TRBV6-1,TRBD1,CASRGTVAKNIQYF,TGTGCCAGCAGAGGGACAGTAGCCAAAAACATTCAGTACTTC
TRBJ2-2,few,TRBV3-1,TRBD1,CASSPQQGANTGELFF,TGTGCCAGCAGCCCACAACAGGGGGCGAACACCGGGGAGCTGTTTTTT
TRBJ1-5,-,TRBV21-1,-,CARPLPFFQPQHF,TGTGCCAGGCCCCTTCCCTTCTTCCAGCCCCAGCATTTT
TRBJ2-7,few,TRBV15,-,CATSRGGVGVLHEQYF,TGTGCCACCAGCAGAGGTGGTGTTGGGGTGCTGCACGAGCAGTACTTC
TRBJ1-5,few,TRBV28,-,CASRDPGSQPQHF,TGTGCCAGCAGGGATCCCGGGAGCCAACCCCAGCATTTT
TRBJ1-5,many,TRBV20-1,TRBD1,CGSGTGGYSNQPQHF,TGCGGTTCAGGGACAGGGGGATATAGCAATCAGCCCCAGCATTTT
TRBJ2-2,-,TRBV11-2,-,CASAWGANTGELFF,TGTGCCAGCGCCTGGGGGGCGAACACCGGGGAGCTGTTTTTT
TRBJ2-5,many,TRBV28,-,CASSFRETQYF,TGTGCCAGCAGTTTTAGAGAGACCCAGTACTTC
TRBJ2-7,few,TRBV28,-,CASTGAGESYEQYF,TGTGCCAGCACTGGGGCAGGAGAGTCCTACGAGCAGTACTTC